Detailed here is one T cell receptor beta chain. Its antigen is undetermined. Sequenced by immunoSEQ multiplex PCR; TCRdb stores in-frame clones only, minus some. The repertoire holds hundreds of thousands of clones, approximately 88% seen once, with more than 13% in the top ten. This sample was taken from a study of cytomegalovirus exposure and HLA in healthy donors. Study outcomes and limitations: The classifier was said to identify cytomegalovirus status with high specificity and sensitivity.

Per the germline V gene, CDR1 is MNHEY and CDR2 is SVGAGI. The CDR3 sequence is 14 residues long. With 1 base removed from V and 4 bases from J, the gap between germline ends came to 11 bases. This clonotype was obtained from a woman in her 30s in good health and CMV-seropositive. This rearrangement joins TRBV6-5 to TRBJ2-7; D may match TRBD1 or TRBD2 (5 bases each). Sample: PBMCs. CDR3 nucleotides: TGTGCCAGCAGTTACTACGAGGGGCTATACGAGCAGTACTTC. It specifies CASSYYEGLYEQYF.